The TCR beta chain under discussion was sequenced for a study of T cell responses to AZD1222 COVID-19 vaccine. Study-level points and caveats: AZD1222 recipients seropositive at baseline numbered only six or seven. Vaccination with two AZD1222 doses was followed by a rise in Spike-specific TCR breadth and depth.

Only in-frame clones appear in the TCRdb table, and some are missing; sequencing was by immunoSEQ multiplex PCR. The table lists 95,000 to 100,000 clones, about 88% of them singletons. Of note for this clone: The antigen is not known.

The CDR3 contains 9 residues. Germline CDR1 reads LGHDT; CDR2 reads YNNKEL (reference sequence). The ends were cut back, 9 bases at V and 7 bases at J, with 7 bases in the middle. V and J are TRBV3-1 (or the pseudogene TRBV3-2) and TRBJ2-7, with unresolved D. The clonotype originates from an adult who received the AZD1222 COVID-19 vaccine. The source material was peripheral blood, sampled 28 days after the second AZD1222 dose. CDR3 residues: CASPEEQYF. Here the CDR3 DNA reads TGTGCCAGTCCAGAGGAGCAGTACTTC.